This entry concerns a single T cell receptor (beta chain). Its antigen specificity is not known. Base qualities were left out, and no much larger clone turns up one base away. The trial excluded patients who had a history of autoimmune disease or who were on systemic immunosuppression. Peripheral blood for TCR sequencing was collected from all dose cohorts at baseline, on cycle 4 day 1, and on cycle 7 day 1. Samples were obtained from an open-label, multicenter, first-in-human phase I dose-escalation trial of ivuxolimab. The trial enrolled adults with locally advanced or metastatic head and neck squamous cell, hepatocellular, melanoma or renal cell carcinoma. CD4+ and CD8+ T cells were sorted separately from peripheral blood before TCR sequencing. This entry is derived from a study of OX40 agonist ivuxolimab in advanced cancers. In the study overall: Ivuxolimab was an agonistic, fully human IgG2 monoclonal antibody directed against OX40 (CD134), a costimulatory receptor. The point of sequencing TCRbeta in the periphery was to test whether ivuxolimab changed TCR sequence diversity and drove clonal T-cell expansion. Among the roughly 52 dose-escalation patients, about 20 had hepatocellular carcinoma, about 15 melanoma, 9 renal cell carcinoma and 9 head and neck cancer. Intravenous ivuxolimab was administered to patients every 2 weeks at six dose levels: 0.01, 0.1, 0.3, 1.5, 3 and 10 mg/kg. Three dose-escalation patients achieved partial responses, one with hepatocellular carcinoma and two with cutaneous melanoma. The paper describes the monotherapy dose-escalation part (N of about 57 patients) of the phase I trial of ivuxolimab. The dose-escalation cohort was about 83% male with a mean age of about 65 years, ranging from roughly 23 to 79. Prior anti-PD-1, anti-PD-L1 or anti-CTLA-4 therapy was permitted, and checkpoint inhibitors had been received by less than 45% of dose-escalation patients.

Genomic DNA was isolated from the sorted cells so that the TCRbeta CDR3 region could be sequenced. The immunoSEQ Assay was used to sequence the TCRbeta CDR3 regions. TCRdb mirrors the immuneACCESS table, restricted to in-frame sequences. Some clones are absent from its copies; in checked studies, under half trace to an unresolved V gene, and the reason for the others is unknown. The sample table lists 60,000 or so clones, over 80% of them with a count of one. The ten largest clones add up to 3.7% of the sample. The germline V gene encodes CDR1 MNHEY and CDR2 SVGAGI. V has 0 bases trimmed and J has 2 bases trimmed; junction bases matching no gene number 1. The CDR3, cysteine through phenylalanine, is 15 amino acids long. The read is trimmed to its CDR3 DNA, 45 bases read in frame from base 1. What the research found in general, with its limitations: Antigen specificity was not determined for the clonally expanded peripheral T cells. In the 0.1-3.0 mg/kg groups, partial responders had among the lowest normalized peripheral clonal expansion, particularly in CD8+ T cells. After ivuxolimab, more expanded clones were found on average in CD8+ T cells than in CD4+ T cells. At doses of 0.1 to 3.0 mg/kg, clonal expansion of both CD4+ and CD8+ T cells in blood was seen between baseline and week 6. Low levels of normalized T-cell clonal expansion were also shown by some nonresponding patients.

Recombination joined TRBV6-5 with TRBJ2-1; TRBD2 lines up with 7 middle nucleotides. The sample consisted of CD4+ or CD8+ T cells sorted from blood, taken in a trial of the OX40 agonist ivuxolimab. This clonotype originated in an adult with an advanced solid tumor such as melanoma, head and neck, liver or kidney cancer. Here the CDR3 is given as CASSYSAGAYNEQFF. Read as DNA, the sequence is TGTGCCAGCAGTTACTCGGCGGGAGCCTACAATGAGCAGTTCTTC.